This T cell receptor (beta chain) was retrieved from a study of coeliac disease. For the study at large: Without high-resolution HLA typing, biased TRBV7-2 usage was examined as a proof of principle.

Assay: immunoSEQ multiplex PCR; the TCRdb copy retains only in-frame clones and omits some. Of around 4,100 clones listed, roughly three fifths are singletons. The CDR3 contains 14 residues. Germline V gene data show CDR1 as PRHDT and CDR2 as FYEKMQ (reference sequence). The ends lost 1 base at V and 3 bases at J; junction bases unmatched: 3. Cells were frozen in aliquots of roughly 530,000, and one aliquot per fraction was sequenced. This chain links TRBV13 with TRBJ2-7, with 7 bases matching TRBD1. The sequence came from a human donor with active celiac disease. The sample comprised intraepithelial lymphocytes from the gut. For the CDR3, the DNA is TGTGCCAGCAGCTTAGAGGGACAGATCTACGAGCAGTACTTC. The encoded protein is CASSLEGQIYEQYF.